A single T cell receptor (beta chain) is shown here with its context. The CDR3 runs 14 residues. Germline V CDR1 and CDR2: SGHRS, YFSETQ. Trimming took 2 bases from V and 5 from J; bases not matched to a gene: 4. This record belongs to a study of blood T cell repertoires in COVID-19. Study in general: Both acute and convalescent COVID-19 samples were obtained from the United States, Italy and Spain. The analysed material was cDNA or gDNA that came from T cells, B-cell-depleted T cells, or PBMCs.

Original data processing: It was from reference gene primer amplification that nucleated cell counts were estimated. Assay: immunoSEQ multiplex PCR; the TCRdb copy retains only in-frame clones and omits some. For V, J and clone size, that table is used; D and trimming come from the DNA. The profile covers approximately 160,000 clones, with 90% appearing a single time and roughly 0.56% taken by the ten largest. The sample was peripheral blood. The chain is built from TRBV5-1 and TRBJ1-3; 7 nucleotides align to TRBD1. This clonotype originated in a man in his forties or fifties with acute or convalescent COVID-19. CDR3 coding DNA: TGCGCCAGCAGCTTTGGACAGGCCAGAAACACCATATATTTT. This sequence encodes CASSFGQARNTIYF.